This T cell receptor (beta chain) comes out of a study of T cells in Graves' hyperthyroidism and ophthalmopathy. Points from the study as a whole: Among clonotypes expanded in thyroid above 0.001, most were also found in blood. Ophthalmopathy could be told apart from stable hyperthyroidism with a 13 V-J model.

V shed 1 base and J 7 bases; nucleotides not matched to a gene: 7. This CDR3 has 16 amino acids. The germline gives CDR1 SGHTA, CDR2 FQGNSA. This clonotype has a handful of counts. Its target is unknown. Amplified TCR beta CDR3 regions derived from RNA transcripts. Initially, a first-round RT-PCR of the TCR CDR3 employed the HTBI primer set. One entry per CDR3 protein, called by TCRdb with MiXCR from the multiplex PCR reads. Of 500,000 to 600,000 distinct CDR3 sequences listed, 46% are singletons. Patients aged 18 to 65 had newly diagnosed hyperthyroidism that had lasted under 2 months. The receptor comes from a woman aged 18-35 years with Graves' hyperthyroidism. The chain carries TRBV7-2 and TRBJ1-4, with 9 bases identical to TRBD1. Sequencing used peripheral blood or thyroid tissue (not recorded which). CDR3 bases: TGTGCCAGCAGCTTAGTGCCGGGACAGGGAGGTGAAAAACTGTTTTTT. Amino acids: CASSLVPGQGGEKLFF. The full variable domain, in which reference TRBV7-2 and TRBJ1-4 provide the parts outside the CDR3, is GAGVSQSPSNKVTEKGKDVELRCDPISGHTALYWYRQSLGQGLEFLIYFQGNSAPDKSGLPSDRFSAERTGGSVSTLTIQRTQQEDSAVYLCASSLVPGQGGEKLFFGSGTQLSVL.